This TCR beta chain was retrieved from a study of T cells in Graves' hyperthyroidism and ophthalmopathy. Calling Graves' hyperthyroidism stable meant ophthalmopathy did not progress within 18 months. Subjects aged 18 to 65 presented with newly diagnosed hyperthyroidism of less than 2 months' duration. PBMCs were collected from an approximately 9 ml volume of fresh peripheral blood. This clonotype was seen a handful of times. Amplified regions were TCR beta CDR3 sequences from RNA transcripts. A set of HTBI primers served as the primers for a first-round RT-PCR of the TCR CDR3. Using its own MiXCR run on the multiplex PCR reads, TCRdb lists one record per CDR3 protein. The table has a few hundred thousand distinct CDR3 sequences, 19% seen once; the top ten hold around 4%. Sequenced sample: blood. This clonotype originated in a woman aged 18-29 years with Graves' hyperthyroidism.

CDR3 sequence (DNA): TGCGCCAGCACCCTGAGGGGCCCTCCTCGGTCCTACGAGCAGTACTTC. It is translated as CASTLRGPPRSYEQYF. The V gene is TRBV10-2, the J gene TRBJ2-7, with D perhaps being TRBD1 or TRBD2 (5 bases each). Germline V gene data show CDR1 as WSHSY and CDR2 as SAAADI. V lost 7 bases and J 1 base, leaving 20 bases between the germline ends. This CDR3 has 16 residues.